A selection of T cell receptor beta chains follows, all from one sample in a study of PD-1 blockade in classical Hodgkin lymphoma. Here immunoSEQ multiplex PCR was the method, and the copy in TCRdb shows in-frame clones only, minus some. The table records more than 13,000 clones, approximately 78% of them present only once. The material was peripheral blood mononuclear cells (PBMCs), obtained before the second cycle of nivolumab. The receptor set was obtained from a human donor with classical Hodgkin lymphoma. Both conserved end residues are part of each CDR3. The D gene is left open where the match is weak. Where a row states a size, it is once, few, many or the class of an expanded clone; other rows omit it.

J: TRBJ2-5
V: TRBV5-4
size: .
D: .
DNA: TGTGCCAGCAGCAGACAGGTTAACCAAGAGACCCAGTACTTC
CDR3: CASSRQVNQETQYF

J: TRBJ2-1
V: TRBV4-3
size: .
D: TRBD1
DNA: TGCGCCAGCAGCCGCGGACAGGGGGCTTTGTACAATGAGCAGTTCTTC
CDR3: CASSRGQGALYNEQFF

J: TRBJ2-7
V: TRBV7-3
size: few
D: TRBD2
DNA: TGTGCCAGCAGCTCTAGCGGGGGGGCCTCCGAGCAGTACTTC
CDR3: CASSSSGGASEQYF

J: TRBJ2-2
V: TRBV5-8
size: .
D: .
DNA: TGTGCCAGCAGCTTGTACAGGGCCAACACCGGGGAGCTGTTTTTT
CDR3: CASSLYRANTGELFF

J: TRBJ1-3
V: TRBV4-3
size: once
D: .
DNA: TGCGCCAGCAGCCAAGACGGCCTCTCTGGAAACACCATATATTTT
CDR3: CASSQDGLSGNTIYF

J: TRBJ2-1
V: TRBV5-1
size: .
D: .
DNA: TGCGCCAGCAGCGGGGGTCATTACTCCTACAATGAGCAGTTCTTC
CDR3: CASSGGHYSYNEQFF

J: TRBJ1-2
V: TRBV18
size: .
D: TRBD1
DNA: TGTGCCAGCTCACCCGACAGGGCTTATGGCTACACCTTC
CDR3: CASSPDRAYGYTF

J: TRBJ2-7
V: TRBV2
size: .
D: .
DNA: TGTGCCAGCGGGGCAGAATTCTACGAGCAGTACTTC
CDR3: CASGAEFYEQYF

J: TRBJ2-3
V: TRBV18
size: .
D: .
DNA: TGTGCCAGCTCACGTGGGTTAGATACGCAGTATTTT
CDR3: CASSRGLDTQYF

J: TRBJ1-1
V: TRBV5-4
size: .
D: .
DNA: TGTGCCAGCAGCTTGGTAGGGGGAGATGAAGCTTTCTTT
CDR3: CASSLVGGDEAFF

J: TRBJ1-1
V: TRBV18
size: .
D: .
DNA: TGTGCCAGCTCACCAGGTATAGGGACCTCGATTGAGGCTTTCTTT
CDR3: CASSPGIGTSIEAFF

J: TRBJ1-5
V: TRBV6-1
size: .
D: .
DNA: TGTGCCAGCACCGTTGCTCGGGGCAATCAGCCCCAGCATTTT
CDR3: CASTVARGNQPQHF

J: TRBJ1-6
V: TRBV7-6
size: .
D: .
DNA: TGTGCCAGCAGCTCAACGACAGATAATTCACCCCTCCACTTT
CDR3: CASSSTTDNSPLHF

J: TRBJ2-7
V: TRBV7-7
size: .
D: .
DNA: TGTGCTAGCAGCTTAGACCGGTCCTACGAGCAGTACTTC
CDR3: CASSLDRSYEQYF

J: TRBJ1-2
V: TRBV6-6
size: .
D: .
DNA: TGTGCCAGCAATCCGGGATTTTCTAACTATGGCTACACCTTC
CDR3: CASNPGFSNYGYTF

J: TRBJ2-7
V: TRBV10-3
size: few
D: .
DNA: TGTGCCACCGGTGGGAGCGGTTCATTCTACGAGCAGTACTTC
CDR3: CATGGSGSFYEQYF

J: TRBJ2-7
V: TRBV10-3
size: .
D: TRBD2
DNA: TGTGCCATCGGGGGAGGGTACGAGCAGTACTTC
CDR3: CAIGGGYEQYF

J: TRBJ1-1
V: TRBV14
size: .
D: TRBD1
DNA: TGTGCCAGCAGCAAACAGGGGGCGTCCACTGAAGCTTTCTTT
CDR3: CASSKQGASTEAFF

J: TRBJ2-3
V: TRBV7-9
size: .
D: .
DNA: TGTGCCAGCAGCTTAGTCGGCGGGGGCACAGATACGCAGTATTTT
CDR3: CASSLVGGGTDTQYF

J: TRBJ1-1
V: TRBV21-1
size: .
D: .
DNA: TGTGCCAGCAGCAAAGCGATGAACACTGAAGCTTTCTTT
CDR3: CASSKAMNTEAFF

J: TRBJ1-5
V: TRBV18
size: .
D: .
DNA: TGTGCCAGCTCACCTCTATCGAATCAGCCCCAGCATTTT
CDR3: CASSPLSNQPQHF

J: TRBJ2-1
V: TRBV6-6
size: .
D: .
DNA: TGTGCCAGCAGTTACACAGGTCCCTACAATGAGCAGTTCTTC
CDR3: CASSYTGPYNEQFF

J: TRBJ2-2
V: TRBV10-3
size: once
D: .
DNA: TGTGCCATCAGCAAGTTTGGGGCCCGAGGCGGGGAGCTGTTTTTT
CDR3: CAISKFGARGGELFF

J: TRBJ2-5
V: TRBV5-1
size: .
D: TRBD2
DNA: TGCGCCAGCAGTCCTAGCGGGGGGTCTCAAGAGACCCAGTACTTC
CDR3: CASSPSGGSQETQYF

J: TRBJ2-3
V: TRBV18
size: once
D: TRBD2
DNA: TGTGCCAGCTCACCACTGGCTAGCGGGGTAGATACGCAGTATTTT
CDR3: CASSPLASGVDTQYF

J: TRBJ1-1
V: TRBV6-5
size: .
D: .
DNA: TGTGCCAGCAGTTACTCTAAAGGGGGGCTTAATACTGAAGCTTTCTTT
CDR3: CASSYSKGGLNTEAFF

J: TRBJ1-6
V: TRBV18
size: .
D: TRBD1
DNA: TGTGCCAGCTCACCCAGAACAGGGGGACTATCACCCCTCCACTTT
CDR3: CASSPRTGGLSPLHF

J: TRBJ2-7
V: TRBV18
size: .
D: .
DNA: TGTGCCAGCTCACCGGAGGTGGGTTGGGGAGAGCAGTACTTC
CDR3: CASSPEVGWGEQYF

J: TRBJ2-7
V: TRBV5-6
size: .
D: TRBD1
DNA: TGTGCCAGCAGCTTGGGTCGGACAGGGGGCGCGAATAAGCAGTACTTC
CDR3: CASSLGRTGGANKQYF

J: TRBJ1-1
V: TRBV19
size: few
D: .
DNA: TGTGCCAGTAGTATAAAATCGAGGTCTGCGAACACTGAAGCTTTCTTT
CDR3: CASSIKSRSANTEAFF

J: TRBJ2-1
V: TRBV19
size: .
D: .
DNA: TGTGCCAGTAGTCGGGGGAGCTCCTACAATGAGCAGTTCTTC
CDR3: CASSRGSSYNEQFF

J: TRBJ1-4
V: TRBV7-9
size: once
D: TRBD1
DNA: TGTGCCAGCAGCCCGACAGGGTCAACTAATGAAAAACTGTTTTTT
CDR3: CASSPTGSTNEKLFF

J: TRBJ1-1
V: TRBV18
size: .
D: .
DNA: TGTGCCAGCTCACCAAACACTGAAGCTTTCTTT
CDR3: CASSPNTEAFF

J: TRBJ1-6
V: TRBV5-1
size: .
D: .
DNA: TGCGCCAGCAGATCGGACAGTGGTTATTCACCCCTCCACTTT
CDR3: CASRSDSGYSPLHF

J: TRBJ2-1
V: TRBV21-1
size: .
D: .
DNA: TGTGCCAGCAGCGGACTGCAGGGGAATGAGCAGTTCTTC
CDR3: CASSGLQGNEQFF

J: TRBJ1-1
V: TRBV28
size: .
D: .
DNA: TGTGCCAGCAGCTCCGTGAGCCACAACACTGAAGCTTTCTTT
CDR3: CASSSVSHNTEAFF

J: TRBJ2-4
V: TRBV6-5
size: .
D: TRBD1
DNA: TGTGCCAGCAGTTACTCCGGGACAGGGGCCAAAAACATTCAGTACTTC
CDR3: CASSYSGTGAKNIQYF